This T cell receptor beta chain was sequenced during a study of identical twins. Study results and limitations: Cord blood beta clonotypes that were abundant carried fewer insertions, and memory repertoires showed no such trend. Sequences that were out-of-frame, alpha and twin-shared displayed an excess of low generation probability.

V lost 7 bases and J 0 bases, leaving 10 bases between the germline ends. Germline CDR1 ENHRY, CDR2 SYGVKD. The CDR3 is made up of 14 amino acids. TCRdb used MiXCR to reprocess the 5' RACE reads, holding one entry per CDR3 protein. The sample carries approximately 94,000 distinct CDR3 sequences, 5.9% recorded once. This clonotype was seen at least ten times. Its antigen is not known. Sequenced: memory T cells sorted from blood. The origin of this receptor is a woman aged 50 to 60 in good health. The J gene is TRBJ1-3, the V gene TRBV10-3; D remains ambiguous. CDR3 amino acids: CAIMNGVSGNTIYF. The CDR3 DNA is TGTGCCATCATGAACGGAGTCTCTGGAAACACCATATATTTT.